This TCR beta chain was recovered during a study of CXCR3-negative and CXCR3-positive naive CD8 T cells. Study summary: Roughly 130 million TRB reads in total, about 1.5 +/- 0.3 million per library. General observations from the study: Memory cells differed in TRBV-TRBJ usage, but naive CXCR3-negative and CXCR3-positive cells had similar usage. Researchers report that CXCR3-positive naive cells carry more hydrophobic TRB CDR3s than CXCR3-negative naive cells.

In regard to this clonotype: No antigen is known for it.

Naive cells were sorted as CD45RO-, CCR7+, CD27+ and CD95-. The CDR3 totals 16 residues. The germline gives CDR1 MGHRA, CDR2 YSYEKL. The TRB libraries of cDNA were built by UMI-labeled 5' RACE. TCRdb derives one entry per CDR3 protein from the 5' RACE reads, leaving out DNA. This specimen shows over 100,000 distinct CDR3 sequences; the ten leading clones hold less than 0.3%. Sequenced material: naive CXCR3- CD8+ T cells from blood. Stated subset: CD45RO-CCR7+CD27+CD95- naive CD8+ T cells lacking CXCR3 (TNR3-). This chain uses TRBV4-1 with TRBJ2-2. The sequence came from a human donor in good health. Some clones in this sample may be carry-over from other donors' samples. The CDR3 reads CASSPPAGAKLGELFF.